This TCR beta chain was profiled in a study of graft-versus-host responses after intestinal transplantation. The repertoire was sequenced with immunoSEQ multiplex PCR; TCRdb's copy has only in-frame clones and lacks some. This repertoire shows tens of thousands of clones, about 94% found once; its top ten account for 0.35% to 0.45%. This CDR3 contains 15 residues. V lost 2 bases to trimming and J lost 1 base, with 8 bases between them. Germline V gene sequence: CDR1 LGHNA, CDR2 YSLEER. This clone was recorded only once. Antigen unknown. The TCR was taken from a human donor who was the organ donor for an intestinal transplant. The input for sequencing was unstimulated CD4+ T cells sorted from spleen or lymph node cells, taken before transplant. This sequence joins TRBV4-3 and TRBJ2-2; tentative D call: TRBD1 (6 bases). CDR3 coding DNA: TGCGCCAGCAGCCAACGAGGGGGGAACACCGGGGAGCTGTTTTTT. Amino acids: CASSQRGGNTGELFF.